The 5 T cell receptor beta chains reported below all come from one sample, sequenced in a study of blood T cell repertoires in COVID-19. Data came from immunoSEQ multiplex PCR; TCRdb stores just in-frame clones and leaves some out. The sample lists some 99,000 clones; around four fifths were seen once. Sequenced sample: peripheral blood. The receptors come from a woman aged 55-69 years with acute or convalescent COVID-19.

The chain combines TRBV3-1 (or the pseudogene TRBV3-2) with TRBJ1-2; 8 positions agree with TRBD1. The CDR3 has 13 residues. Germline V gene lookup returns CDR1 LGHDT and CDR2 YNNKEL (reference sequence). V was clipped by 5 bases and J by 7 bases; unmatched bases: 6. In DNA form, the CDR3 reads TGTGCCAGCAGCTCGGACAGGGCGGTTGGCTACACCTTC. It encodes CASSSDRAVGYTF.

The rearrangement links TRBV11-2 to TRBJ2-1; TRBD2 is a possible D gene (5 bases). The CDR3 consists of 17 residues. Trimming removed 0 bases from V and 12 bases from J, with 24 bases in between. Germline V lookup: CDR1 SGHAT, CDR2 FQNNGV. The CDR3 region is CASSLDAAVRLLVGQFF. The CDR3 DNA sequence: TGTGCCAGCAGCTTAGATGCAGCGGTGAGGCTATTGGTAGGGCAGTTCTTC. Supplemented by reference TRBV11-2 and TRBJ2-1, the full variable domain reads EAGVAQSPRYKIIEKRQSVAFWCNPISGHATLYWYQQILGQGPKLLIQFQNNGVVDDSQLPKDRFSAERLKGVDSTLKIQPAKLEDSAVYLCASSLDAAVRLLVGQFFGPGTRLTVL.

The CDR3 DNA is TGTGCCAGCAGTTTGAACCCCAGGGTTGAAGCTTTCTTT. Amino acids: CASSLNPRVEAFF. The chain employs TRBV12-3 or TRBV12-4 and TRBJ1-1; TRBD1 is a possible D gene (5 bases). V lost 3 bases and J lost 7, with 12 bases in between. The CDR3 sequence is 13 residues long.

This clone appeared a few times. The gene calls are TRBV6-4 and TRBJ1-1; TRBD1 is a possible D gene (5 bases). The CDR3 consists of 13 residues. The V and J ends lost 6 bases and 1 base respectively, with 9 bases between them. Looked up from germline, CDR1 is MRHNA and CDR2 is SNTAGT. The CDR3 nucleotides read TGTGCCAGCAGGTTACAGGAGAACACTGAAGCTTTCTTT. Amino acid sequence: CASRLQENTEAFF.

The rearrangement uses TRBV12-3 or TRBV12-4 and TRBJ1-2, with D unresolved. This CDR3 region has 12 residues. Trimming shortened V by 4 bases and J by 4 bases, and 7 bases separated the two germline ends. CDR3 nucleotides: TGTGCCAGCAGTTCCCCGGGCTATGGCTACACCTTC. It encodes CASSSPGYGYTF.